This T cell receptor (beta chain) was sequenced for a study of sequential checkpoint blockade in melanoma. For the study at large: First-line arms were nivolumab then ipilimumab, or the reverse, randomized 1:1.

Trimming took off 5 bases at V and 2 bases at J, with 9 bases between the two ends. Germline V gene sequence: CDR1 SGDLS, CDR2 YYNGEE. The CDR3 length is 13 residues. Clones were read by immunoSEQ multiplex PCR, and TCRdb kept only the in-frame ones, dropping some. The data show around 2,000 clones, 24% seen once. The treatment here: randomized to nivolumab then ipilimumab (arm A) or the reverse (arm B). Worth noting for this clone: Its antigen is still unknown.

Whole-study findings and limits: Response in arm A was associated with pretreatment TIL clonality. Mutational load did not correlate with tumor T-cell fraction or clonality.

The sample in question was tumor tissue (inferred from file names), obtained from a patient given nivolumab and ipilimumab in sequence. This TCR was sampled from a human donor with melanoma. This chain links TRBV9 with TRBJ2-3; D call uncertain. The CDR3 DNA sequence: TGTGCCAGCAGTCCCCCCTTCACAGATACGCAGTATTTT. This gives the protein CASSPPFTDTQYF.